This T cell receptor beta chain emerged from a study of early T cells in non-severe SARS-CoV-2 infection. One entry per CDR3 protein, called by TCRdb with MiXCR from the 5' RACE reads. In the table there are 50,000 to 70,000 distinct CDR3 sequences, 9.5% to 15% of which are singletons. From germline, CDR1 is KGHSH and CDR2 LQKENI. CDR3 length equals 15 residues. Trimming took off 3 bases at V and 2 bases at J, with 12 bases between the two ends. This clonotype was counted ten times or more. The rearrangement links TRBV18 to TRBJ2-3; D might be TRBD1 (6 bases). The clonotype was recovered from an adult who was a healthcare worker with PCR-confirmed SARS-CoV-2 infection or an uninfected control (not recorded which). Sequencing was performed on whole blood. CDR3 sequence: CASSPRDISTDTQYF. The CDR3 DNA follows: TGTGCCAGCTCACCCCGGGACATTTCCACAGATACGCAGTATTTT.